The rows below give T cell receptor beta chains drawn from one sample of a study of blood T cell repertoires in COVID-19. Using immunoSEQ multiplex PCR, the repertoire was profiled, and TCRdb retains in-frame clones only, with some absent. This table has roughly 160,000 clones, just over 90% appearing once. Source material: peripheral blood. The origin of the receptors is a young man with acute or convalescent COVID-19. Each CDR3 is given with its conserved first and last residue. Fields, in order: clone size, D gene, J gene, V gene, CDR3 protein, CDR3 DNA. A D gene is named only where the DNA matches it firmly. Clone sizes are given selectively: once, few, many, or a class where the clone is expanded.

abundance: -
d_gene: TRBD2
j_gene: TRBJ2-5
v_gene: TRBV3-1/TRBV3-2
CDR3aa: CASSLRGTSGPTAQYF
CDR3nt: TGTGCCAGCAGCCTTCGGGGGACTAGCGGGCCCACGGCCCAGTACTTC

abundance: once
d_gene: -
j_gene: TRBJ1-2
v_gene: TRBV5-1
CDR3aa: CASSLGGRGDYGYTF
CDR3nt: TGCGCCAGCAGCTTGGGGGGCAGGGGTGACTATGGCTACACCTTC

abundance: -
d_gene: -
j_gene: TRBJ1-4
v_gene: TRBV28
CDR3aa: CASAFGGFTNEKLFF
CDR3nt: TGTGCCAGTGCCTTTGGGGGGTTTACTAATGAAAAACTGTTTTTT

abundance: -
d_gene: -
j_gene: TRBJ2-4
v_gene: TRBV9
CDR3aa: CASSPHPGNEAKNIQYF
CDR3nt: TGTGCCAGCAGCCCCCACCCGGGGAACGAAGCCAAAAACATTCAGTACTTC

abundance: -
d_gene: -
j_gene: TRBJ1-1
v_gene: TRBV4-1
CDR3aa: CASSQERGWNTEAFF
CDR3nt: TGCGCCAGCAGCCAAGAACGGGGTTGGAACACTGAAGCTTTCTTT

abundance: -
d_gene: TRBD1
j_gene: TRBJ1-1
v_gene: TRBV18
CDR3aa: CASSPRTTGGTEAFF
CDR3nt: TGTGCCAGCTCACCCCGAACAACAGGGGGCACTGAAGCTTTCTTT

abundance: -
d_gene: TRBD2
j_gene: TRBJ2-1
v_gene: TRBV20-1
CDR3aa: CSASRFASGIRDEQFF
CDR3nt: TGCAGTGCTAGTAGGTTCGCTAGCGGGATTAGAGATGAGCAGTTCTTC

abundance: few
d_gene: -
j_gene: TRBJ2-7
v_gene: TRBV7-8
CDR3aa: CASTPRVESDTYEQYF
CDR3nt: TGTGCCAGCACCCCCAGGGTGGAGAGCGACACCTACGAGCAGTACTTC

abundance: -
d_gene: -
j_gene: TRBJ1-6
v_gene: TRBV27
CDR3aa: CASRPQRGGKDSPLHF
CDR3nt: TGTGCCAGCAGGCCTCAACGGGGGGGGAAAGATTCACCCCTCCACTTT

abundance: -
d_gene: -
j_gene: TRBJ2-7
v_gene: TRBV6-6
CDR3aa: CASSGRRGEQYF
CDR3nt: TGTGCCAGCAGCGGTAGGAGAGGCGAGCAGTACTTC

abundance: -
d_gene: -
j_gene: TRBJ1-5
v_gene: TRBV2
CDR3aa: CASSDRGTASNQPQHF
CDR3nt: TGTGCCAGCAGTGACCGCGGGACGGCGAGCAATCAGCCCCAGCATTTT

abundance: -
d_gene: -
j_gene: TRBJ1-2
v_gene: TRBV19
CDR3aa: CASSSQGRANYGYTF
CDR3nt: TGTGCCAGTAGTTCTCAGGGGCGGGCTAACTATGGCTACACCTTC

abundance: -
d_gene: -
j_gene: TRBJ2-2
v_gene: TRBV6-5
CDR3aa: CASSRGANTGELFF
CDR3nt: TGTGCCAGCAGCAGGGGGGCGAACACCGGGGAGCTGTTTTTT

abundance: once
d_gene: TRBD2
j_gene: TRBJ2-1
v_gene: TRBV24-1
CDR3aa: CATSDPGTSNEQFF
CDR3nt: TGTGCCACCAGTGATCCCGGGACTAGCAATGAGCAGTTCTTC

abundance: -
d_gene: -
j_gene: TRBJ1-1
v_gene: TRBV2
CDR3aa: CASSDRWPTEAFF
CDR3nt: TGTGCCAGCAGTGATCGATGGCCCACTGAAGCTTTCTTT

abundance: -
d_gene: -
j_gene: TRBJ1-4
v_gene: TRBV3-1/TRBV3-2
CDR3aa: CASSQDNMEKLFF
CDR3nt: TGTGCCAGCAGCCAAGATAATATGGAGAAACTGTTTTTT

abundance: -
d_gene: -
j_gene: TRBJ1-1
v_gene: TRBV4-1
CDR3aa: CASSQEGGALNTEAFF
CDR3nt: TGCGCCAGCAGCCAAGAGGGGGGGGCTCTGAACACTGAAGCTTTCTTT

abundance: -
d_gene: TRBD1
j_gene: TRBJ1-2
v_gene: TRBV7-8
CDR3aa: CASTRDRGHGYTF
CDR3nt: TGTGCCAGCACCCGGGACAGGGGGCATGGCTACACCTTC

abundance: -
d_gene: -
j_gene: TRBJ1-1
v_gene: TRBV27
CDR3aa: CASQKASAEAFF
CDR3nt: TGTGCCAGCCAGAAAGCCAGCGCTGAAGCTTTCTTT

abundance: -
d_gene: TRBD1
j_gene: TRBJ2-2
v_gene: TRBV27
CDR3aa: CASSSGTATGELFF
CDR3nt: TGTGCCAGCAGTTCCGGGACAGCCACCGGGGAGCTGTTTTTT

abundance: -
d_gene: TRBD1
j_gene: TRBJ1-1
v_gene: TRBV18
CDR3aa: CASSPGTGRRNTEAFF
CDR3nt: TGTGCCAGCTCACCTGGGACAGGGAGGAGGAACACTGAAGCTTTCTTT

abundance: once
d_gene: -
j_gene: TRBJ2-1
v_gene: TRBV9
CDR3aa: CASSGRDYYNEQFF
CDR3nt: TGTGCCAGCAGCGGCCGTGACTACTACAATGAGCAGTTCTTC

abundance: -
d_gene: -
j_gene: TRBJ2-5
v_gene: TRBV27
CDR3aa: CASSANQETQYF
CDR3nt: TGTGCCAGCAGTGCTAATCAAGAGACCCAGTACTTC

abundance: -
d_gene: TRBD2
j_gene: TRBJ2-1
v_gene: TRBV11-2
CDR3aa: CASSFKIRLADTYNEQFF
CDR3nt: TGTGCCAGCAGCTTCAAAATACGACTAGCGGATACCTACAATGAGCAGTTCTTC

abundance: -
d_gene: TRBD1
j_gene: TRBJ1-1
v_gene: TRBV9
CDR3aa: CASSVAEGGATEAFF
CDR3nt: TGTGCCAGCAGCGTAGCTGAAGGGGGCGCGACTGAAGCTTTCTTT

abundance: -
d_gene: TRBD1
j_gene: TRBJ2-2
v_gene: TRBV5-6
CDR3aa: CASSFWTGTSHSELFF
CDR3nt: TGTGCCAGCAGCTTTTGGACAGGGACCAGTCATTCGGAGCTGTTTTTT

abundance: -
d_gene: TRBD1
j_gene: TRBJ2-7
v_gene: TRBV6-1
CDR3aa: CASSDIDRVLNYEQYF
CDR3nt: TGTGCCAGCAGTGATATAGACAGGGTACTTAACTACGAGCAGTACTTC

abundance: -
d_gene: TRBD2
j_gene: TRBJ2-7
v_gene: TRBV7-9
CDR3aa: CASSLAPRLAGGAEQYF
CDR3nt: TGTGCCAGCAGCTTAGCTCCGAGACTAGCGGGAGGAGCCGAGCAGTACTTC

abundance: -
d_gene: TRBD1
j_gene: TRBJ1-3
v_gene: TRBV4-1
CDR3aa: CASSLQGGSGNTIYF
CDR3nt: TGCGCCAGCAGCCTACAGGGGGGCTCTGGAAACACCATATATTTT

abundance: -
d_gene: -
j_gene: TRBJ2-7
v_gene: TRBV19
CDR3aa: CASSGSGDLPGGEQYF
CDR3nt: TGTGCCAGTAGTGGTAGCGGGGACCTCCCAGGGGGCGAGCAGTACTTC

abundance: -
d_gene: TRBD1
j_gene: TRBJ1-5
v_gene: TRBV19
CDR3aa: CASSRDRADQPQHF
CDR3nt: TGTGCCAGTAGTAGGGACAGGGCGGATCAGCCCCAGCATTTT

abundance: -
d_gene: -
j_gene: TRBJ1-2
v_gene: TRBV4-1
CDR3aa: CASSEASTVNYGYTF
CDR3nt: TGCGCCAGCAGCGAAGCTTCGACAGTTAACTATGGCTACACCTTC

abundance: -
d_gene: TRBD1
j_gene: TRBJ1-3
v_gene: TRBV9
CDR3aa: CASSVVPSATGNGNTIYF
CDR3nt: TGTGCCAGCAGCGTAGTACCCTCCGCGACAGGGAACGGAAACACCATATATTTT

abundance: -
d_gene: -
j_gene: TRBJ1-5
v_gene: TRBV7-4
CDR3aa: CASSVEPDSLNQPQHF
CDR3nt: TGTGCCAGCAGCGTAGAGCCGGACTCGCTTAATCAGCCCCAGCATTTT

abundance: -
d_gene: -
j_gene: TRBJ1-6
v_gene: TRBV5-1
CDR3aa: CASSLGQNTNSPLHF
CDR3nt: TGCGCCAGCAGCTTGGGACAAAACACTAATTCACCCCTCCACTTT

abundance: -
d_gene: -
j_gene: TRBJ2-2
v_gene: TRBV3-1/TRBV3-2
CDR3aa: CASSQDAGYTGELFF
CDR3nt: TGTGCCAGCAGCCAAGACGCAGGGTACACCGGGGAGCTGTTTTTT

abundance: once
d_gene: -
j_gene: TRBJ1-2
v_gene: TRBV6-5
CDR3aa: CASSYSAGNYGYTF
CDR3nt: TGTGCCAGCAGTTACTCAGCGGGGAACTATGGCTACACCTTC

abundance: few
d_gene: -
j_gene: TRBJ2-5
v_gene: TRBV11-3
CDR3aa: CASSLPGQKETQYF
CDR3nt: TGTGCCAGCAGCCTACCGGGACAAAAGGAGACCCAGTACTTC

abundance: -
d_gene: -
j_gene: TRBJ2-2
v_gene: TRBV11-3
CDR3aa: CASSLGQGTSGELFF
CDR3nt: TGTGCCAGCAGCTTAGGTCAGGGAACCAGCGGGGAGCTGTTTTTT

abundance: -
d_gene: -
j_gene: TRBJ1-5
v_gene: TRBV7-8
CDR3aa: CASSRPAGSQPQHF
CDR3nt: TGTGCCAGCAGCCGACCGGCAGGGTCTCAGCCCCAGCATTTT

abundance: -
d_gene: -
j_gene: TRBJ1-2
v_gene: TRBV7-9
CDR3aa: CASSEAANYGYTF
CDR3nt: TGTGCCAGCAGCGAGGCGGCAAACTATGGCTACACCTTC

abundance: -
d_gene: -
j_gene: TRBJ2-7
v_gene: TRBV5-5
CDR3aa: CASSLPGVLAPEGF
CDR3nt: TGTGCCAGCAGCTTGCCGGGGGTACTAGCCCCGGAGGGCTTC

abundance: few
d_gene: TRBD1
j_gene: TRBJ1-1
v_gene: TRBV5-6
CDR3aa: CASSLRTGVLTEAFF
CDR3nt: TGTGCCAGCAGCTTGAGGACAGGGGTTCTCACTGAAGCTTTCTTT

abundance: once
d_gene: -
j_gene: TRBJ1-1
v_gene: TRBV30
CDR3aa: CAVQGFYPSNTEAFF
CDR3nt: TGTGCCGTACAGGGTTTCTACCCGTCGAACACTGAAGCTTTCTTT

abundance: -
d_gene: -
j_gene: TRBJ1-6
v_gene: TRBV10-2
CDR3aa: CASREYRAMDSPLHF
CDR3nt: TGCGCCAGCAGAGAATACAGGGCGATGGATTCACCCCTCCACTTT

abundance: -
d_gene: TRBD1
j_gene: TRBJ2-7
v_gene: TRBV27
CDR3aa: CASSLLRTGGLQYF
CDR3nt: TGTGCCAGCAGTCTCCTGCGGACAGGCGGGTTGCAATACTTC

abundance: -
d_gene: -
j_gene: TRBJ2-1
v_gene: TRBV6-2/TRBV6-3
CDR3aa: CASSPARLQRNEQFF
CDR3nt: TGTGCCAGCAGTCCCGCTCGACTCCAACGCAATGAGCAGTTCTTC

abundance: -
d_gene: -
j_gene: TRBJ2-3
v_gene: TRBV7-7
CDR3aa: CASSLGWGPRDTQYF
CDR3nt: TGTGCCAGCAGCTTAGGGTGGGGGCCGCGTGATACGCAGTATTTT

abundance: -
d_gene: -
j_gene: TRBJ1-5
v_gene: TRBV5-1
CDR3aa: CASSLDGQINQPQHF
CDR3nt: TGCGCCAGCAGCTTGGATGGACAGATAAATCAGCCCCAGCATTTT